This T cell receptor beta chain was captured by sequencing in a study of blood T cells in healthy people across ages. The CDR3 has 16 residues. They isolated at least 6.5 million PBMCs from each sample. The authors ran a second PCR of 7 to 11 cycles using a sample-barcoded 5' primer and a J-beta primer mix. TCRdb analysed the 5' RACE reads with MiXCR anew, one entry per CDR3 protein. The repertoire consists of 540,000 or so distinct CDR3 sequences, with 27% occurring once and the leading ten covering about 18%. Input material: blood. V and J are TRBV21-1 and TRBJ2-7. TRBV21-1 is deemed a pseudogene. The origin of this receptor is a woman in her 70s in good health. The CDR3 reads CASSKAIGLLSYEQYF. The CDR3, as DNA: TGTGCCAGCAGCAAAGCAATTGGTCTCCTCTCCTACGAGCAGTACTTC.